This T cell receptor beta chain was identified in a study of T cell responses to AZD1222 COVID-19 vaccine. General study points: The study sampled repertoires only after the peak T cell response. Recipients of two AZD1222 doses showed rising Spike-specific TCR breadth and depth.

The data were produced by immunoSEQ multiplex PCR, yet TCRdb's version contains in-frame clones alone and is incomplete. The data hold around 180,000 clones, with roughly 92% observed a single time. Second-dose intervals near 4 or 12 weeks were combined. The CDR3 runs 14 residues. Trimming took 6 bases from V and 1 from J, leaving 10 bases between them. In germline, CDR1 is MDHEN, CDR2 SYDVKM. As for this clone: Its specificity is unknown.

The chain recombines TRBV28 with TRBJ2-4; no reliable D call. Sequenced material: peripheral blood, taken 28 days after the second AZD1222 dose. This sequence originates from an adult who received the AZD1222 COVID-19 vaccine. CDR3 DNA: TGTGCCAGCAGGAACCCGGGCGCCAAAAACATTCAGTACTTC. Residues: CASRNPGAKNIQYF.